Only one count was recorded for the clone carrying this T cell receptor (beta chain). Its antigen is unidentified. This record belongs to a study of radiation and T cells in renal cell carcinoma. Regarding the study as a whole: In blood, top tumor clones expanded by 2 weeks, shrinking by 4.

This sample's time point: blood 4 weeks post-SBRT, at nephrectomy. Described treatment: 15 Gy SBRT to primary tumor, nephrectomy 4 weeks later. Nephrectomy followed 15 Gy stereotactic body radiation by 4 weeks. The repertoire was sequenced with immunoSEQ multiplex PCR; TCRdb's copy has only in-frame clones and lacks some. Counted here are around 170,000 clones, 88% occurring once; the ten biggest clones make up 10% to 12%. The CDR3 has 14 amino acids. The V segment lost 5 bases and the J segment 11 bases; nucleotides outside the gene matches: 9. The germline V gene encodes CDR1 SGHTA and CDR2 FQGNSA. Sequenced material: blood, taken from a patient whose treatment included radiotherapy and nephrectomy. The TCR sequence derives from a woman between 50 and 59 years old with renal cell carcinoma. The chain has TRBV7-2 and TRBJ1-5; 10 nucleotides match TRBD1. This CDR3 reads CASSPGTGVSTQHF. CDR3 bases: TGTGCCAGCAGCCCCGGGACAGGGGTCTCGACCCAGCATTTT.